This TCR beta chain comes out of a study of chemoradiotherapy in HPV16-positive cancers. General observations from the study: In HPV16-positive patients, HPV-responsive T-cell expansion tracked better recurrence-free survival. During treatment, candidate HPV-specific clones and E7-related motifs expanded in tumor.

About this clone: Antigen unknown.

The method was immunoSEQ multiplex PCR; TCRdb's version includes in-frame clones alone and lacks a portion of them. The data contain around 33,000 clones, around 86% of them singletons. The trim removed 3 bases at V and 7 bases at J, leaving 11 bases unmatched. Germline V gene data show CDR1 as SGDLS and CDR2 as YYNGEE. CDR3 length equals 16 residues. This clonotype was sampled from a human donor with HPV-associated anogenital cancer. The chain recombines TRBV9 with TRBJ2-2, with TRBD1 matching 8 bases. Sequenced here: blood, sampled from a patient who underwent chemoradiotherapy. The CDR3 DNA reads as TGTGCCAGCAGCGAGAGAAGGTCACAGGGGGACGGGGAGCTGTTTTTT. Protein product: CASSERRSQGDGELFF.